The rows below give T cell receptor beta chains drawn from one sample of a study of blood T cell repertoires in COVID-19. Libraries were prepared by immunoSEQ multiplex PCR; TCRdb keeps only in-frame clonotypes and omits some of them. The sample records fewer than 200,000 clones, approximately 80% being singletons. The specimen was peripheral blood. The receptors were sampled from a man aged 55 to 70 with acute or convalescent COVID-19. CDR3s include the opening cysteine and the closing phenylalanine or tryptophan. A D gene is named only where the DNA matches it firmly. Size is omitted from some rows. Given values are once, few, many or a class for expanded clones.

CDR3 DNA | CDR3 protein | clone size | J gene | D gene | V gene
TGTGCCAGCAGCCCCAACCTTAGTCAGCCCCAGCATTTT | CASSPNLSQPQHF | NA | TRBJ1-5 | NA | TRBV12-3/TRBV12-4
TGCAGTGCTATTGATGGAGGGATTGGCAATCAGCCCCAGCATTTT | CSAIDGGIGNQPQHF | NA | TRBJ1-5 | NA | TRBV20-1
TGTGCCATCAGTGGAACAGGGGGATCTTACAATGAGCAGTTCTTC | CAISGTGGSYNEQFF | NA | TRBJ2-1 | TRBD1 | TRBV10-3
TGTGCCAGCAGCTCTTCTCCGGGACAGTTTGCCTATGGCTACACCTTC | CASSSSPGQFAYGYTF | NA | TRBJ1-2 | TRBD1 | TRBV5-4
TGTGCCAGCAGCGTAGGGACTAGCGGTCCCTACGAGCAGTACTTC | CASSVGTSGPYEQYF | NA | TRBJ2-7 | TRBD2 | TRBV9
TGTGCCAGCAGCCAAGATTTCGGGGGTGGCAGGGCAGGCTACACCTTC | CASSQDFGGGRAGYTF | few | TRBJ1-2 | NA | TRBV4-2
TGTGCCAGTAGTAGGAACCCGGGACAGGAGACGGTAGCTTTCTTT | CASSRNPGQETVAFF | many | TRBJ1-1 | TRBD1 | TRBV19
TGTGCCAGCTCCACGACTAGCGGGGGAGGCGGCGGCGGGGAGCTGTTTTTT | CASSTTSGGGGGGELFF | NA | TRBJ2-2 | TRBD2 | TRBV18
TGTGCCAGCAGCCCGGGACAGCTGACCTACAATGAGCAGTTCTTC | CASSPGQLTYNEQFF | few | TRBJ2-1 | NA | TRBV21-1
TGTGCCAGCAGCCCAGGGGGAGGAAACTATGGCTACACCTTC | CASSPGGGNYGYTF | NA | TRBJ1-2 | TRBD1 | TRBV11-2
TGTGCCAGCAGCGTAGCAGCGGGGGTAGGCTACGAGCAGTACTTC | CASSVAAGVGYEQYF | once | TRBJ2-7 | TRBD2 | TRBV9
TGTGCCAGCAGCCCGTCGGGACTAGGGATCTACAATGAGCAGTTCTTC | CASSPSGLGIYNEQFF | NA | TRBJ2-1 | TRBD2 | TRBV11-3
TGTGCCAGCAGCAAAGAGAGGGATGGCTACACCTTC | CASSKERDGYTF | NA | TRBJ1-2 | NA | TRBV21-1
TGTGCCAGCAGCTCAACATACTCTGGAAACACCATATATTTT | CASSSTYSGNTIYF | NA | TRBJ1-3 | NA | TRBV6-5
TGTGCCAGCAGCGTAGCAGCGGGAACCCCCTACAATGAGCAGTTCTTC | CASSVAAGTPYNEQFF | NA | TRBJ2-1 | TRBD2 | TRBV9